The 21 T cell receptor beta chains below were found in one sample sequenced in a study of CD4+ T cells in melanoma. Here immunoSEQ multiplex PCR was the method, and the copy in TCRdb shows in-frame clones only, minus some. Of 120,000 to 150,000 clones detected, approximately 91% appear once; the ten largest clones hold 1.5%. These receptors all stem from a human donor with melanoma.

This clone came up once. The chain employs TRBV30 and TRBJ2-5, with D perhaps matching TRBD1 (5 bases). CDR1 GTSNPN and CDR2 SVGIG come from the germline V gene (reference sequence). The CDR3 is 17 residues long. The germline V and J ends were trimmed by 0 bases and 0 bases, with 17 bases remaining between them. CDR3 sequence: CAWSVEFGRVNQETQYF. CDR3 DNA: TGTGCCTGGAGTGTTGAGTTCGGCAGGGTGAACCAAGAGACCCAGTACTTC.

The chain couples TRBV6-5 to TRBJ1-6; D is uncertain. Per germline, CDR1 MNHEY and CDR2 SVGAGI. The CDR3 loop spans 15 amino acids. V was pared by 6 bases and J by 5 bases, with 14 bases between. The CDR3 loop reads CASRYPGNNNSPLHF. For the CDR3, the DNA is TGTGCCAGCAGGTATCCAGGAAATAATAATTCACCCCTCCACTTT.

The chain carries TRBV7-7 and TRBJ2-1, with D uncertain. Germline CDR1 SSHAT, CDR2 FNYEAQ (reference sequence). V was trimmed by 5 bases and J by 8 bases, leaving 13 bases between them. CDR3 size: 13 residues. For the CDR3, the DNA is TGTGCCAGCAGCCGCACGCGGTCGCATGAGCAGTTCTTC. The encoded protein is CASSRTRSHEQFF.

The rearrangement uses TRBV5-5 and TRBJ1-3; D gene ambiguous. The CDR3 is 13 residues long. The germline V gene encodes CDR1 SGHKS and CDR2 YYEKEE (reference sequence). V was cut by 4 bases and J by 4 bases, with 9 bases left in between. The CDR3 sequence: CASSVSPGNTIYF. The DNA of the CDR3 is TGTGCCAGCAGCGTCTCTCCCGGAAACACCATATATTTT. The full variable domain, completed using reference TRBV5-5 and TRBJ1-3, is DAGVTQSPTHLIKTRGQQVTLRCSPISGHKSVSWYQQVLGQGPQFIFQYYEKEERGRGNFPDRFSARQFPNYSSELNVNALLLGDSALYLCASSVSPGNTIYFGEGSWLTVV.

V is TRBV27 and J is TRBJ1-2; a possible D gene is TRBD1 (5 bases). Germline lookup yields CDR1 MNHEY and CDR2 SMNVEV (reference sequence). The V end was cut by 10 bases, the J end by 6 bases, with 21 bases between. CDR3 length: 14 amino acids. This chain's CDR3 is CATQTFTGANGYTF. CDR3 nucleotides: TGTGCCACCCAAACCTTTACCGGGGCCAATGGCTACACCTTC.

This chain uses TRBV11-2 with TRBJ1-6; D is unresolved. Germline lookup yields CDR1 SGHAT and CDR2 FQNNGV. V was clipped by 0 bases and J by 15 bases, with 18 bases between them. The CDR3 has 15 residues. CDR3 nucleotide sequence: TGTGCCAGCAGCTTAGACCCGGCGGCCGGAGCGGGCCTCCACTTT. Translation: CASSLDPAAGAGLHF.

The rearrangement links TRBV5-1 to TRBJ2-7; D is perhaps TRBD2 (6 bases). Trimming cost V 3 bases and J 0 bases, with 13 bases left between them. Germline V gene lookup returns CDR1 SGHRS and CDR2 YFSETQ. The CDR3 totals 15 residues. DNA of the CDR3: TGCGCCAGCAGCTACTCGGGGGTCAGCTCCTACGAGCAGTACTTC. It specifies CASSYSGVSSYEQYF.

The chain links TRBV2 to TRBJ1-6, with 10 bases fitting TRBD1. The CDR3 runs 17 residues. The germline CDR1 and CDR2 sequences are SNHLY and FYNNEI. V was pared by 3 bases and J by 7 bases, with 9 bases of the junction left unmatched. In nucleotides, the CDR3 is TGTGCCAGCAGTGACCAGGGACAGGGGCCTTTGAATTCACCCCTCCACTTT. Protein: CASSDQGQGPLNSPLHF.

The chain recombines TRBV7-9 with TRBJ2-2; D is possibly TRBD1 or TRBD2 (5 bases each). The CDR3 has 17 amino acids. V was clipped by 1 base and J by 3 bases, with 15 bases between them. The germline V gene has CDR1 SEHNR and CDR2 FQNEAQ (reference sequence). In nucleotides, the CDR3 is TGTGCCAGCAGCTTAGACTGGGGGATCGGCGACACCGGGGAGCTGTTTTTT. This sequence encodes CASSLDWGIGDTGELFF. Combining the CDR3 with reference TRBV7-9 and TRBJ2-2 gives the whole variable domain DTGVSQNPRHKITKRGQNVTFRCDPISEHNRLYWYRQTLGQGPEFLTYFQNEAQLEKSRLLSDRFSAERPKGSFSTLEIQRTEQGDSAMYLCASSLDWGIGDTGELFFGEGSRLTVL.

The rearrangement uses TRBV4-1 and TRBJ1-1, with no clear D. The V end was cut by 0 bases, the J end by 10 bases, with 18 bases between. Germline-derived CDR1 and CDR2 are MGHRA and YSYEKL. This CDR3 contains 15 residues. The CDR3 DNA follows: TGCGCCAGCAGCCAAGAACCAGCACGCTCGGAGAGAGCTTTCTTT. Residues: CASSQEPARSERAFF.

The rearrangement joins TRBV9 to TRBJ2-3; D is possibly TRBD1 (5 bases). This CDR3 is 15 amino acids long. The V and J ends lost 0 bases and 4 bases respectively, with 12 bases between them. Germline-derived CDR1 and CDR2 are SGDLS and YYNGEE. DNA of the CDR3: TGTGCCAGCAGCGTAGATTGGGGCTCCGCAGATACGCAGTATTTT. Amino acid sequence: CASSVDWGSADTQYF.

CDR3 in DNA: TGTGCCAGCAGCTTAGGAGGCGGGGGGCCCCTCGAGCAGTACTTC. It is translated as CASSLGGGGPLEQYF. This chain connects TRBV11-2 to TRBJ2-7, with TRBD2 matching 8 bases. CDR1 is SGHAT, CDR2 FQNNGV, per germline. This CDR3 is 15 amino acids long. The junction had 8 bases not matched to a gene; V was cut back by 1 base and J by 6 bases.

This chain uses TRBV18 with TRBJ1-1; D might be TRBD1 (6 bases). The V gene's germline CDR1 is KGHSH and CDR2 LQKENI. The CDR3 covers 14 residues. V was clipped by 2 bases and J by 11 bases, with 18 bases between them. The CDR3 DNA is TGTGCCAGCTCACCATTCTCGGGGGGCGTCTTGGCTTTCTTT. Its protein product is CASSPFSGGVLAFF.

The V gene is TRBV30, the J gene TRBJ1-1, with no clear D. The germline CDR1 and CDR2 sequences are GTSNPN and SVGIG (reference sequence). V was pared by 1 base and J by 0 bases, with 15 bases between. The length of the CDR3 is 16 residues. The chain's CDR3 is CAWSERNLVMNTEAFF. In nucleotides, the CDR3 is TGTGCCTGGAGTGAGAGGAACCTGGTAATGAACACTGAAGCTTTCTTT.

The V and J genes are TRBV30 and TRBJ1-6; D not certain. Germline CDR1 GTSNPN, CDR2 SVGIG (reference sequence). This CDR3 has 12 residues. CDR3 amino acids: CGQIVDNSPLHF. CDR3 in DNA: TGTGGTCAGATCGTCGATAATTCACCCCTCCACTTT.

This sequence joins TRBV9 and TRBJ2-5; D perhaps matches TRBD2 (6 bases). The CDR3 runs to 13 residues. Per germline, CDR1 SGDLS and CDR2 YYNGEE. Trimming stripped 3 bases from V and 9 bases from J, with 15 bases between. This CDR3 is CASSASISGAQYF. The CDR3 nucleotides read TGTGCCAGCAGCGCCTCCATCTCGGGGGCCCAGTACTTC.

The chain recombines TRBV6-1 with TRBJ2-1; 11 bases match TRBD1. The CDR3 loop spans 13 amino acids. V shed 8 bases, J shed 9 bases, and the junction held 6 bases outside the gene matches. From germline, CDR1 is MNHNS and CDR2 SASEGT. The CDR3 DNA sequence: TGTGCCAGCTCCGGACAGGGGGCGAGTGAGCAGTTCTTC. Its protein product is CASSGQGASEQFF.

This clone was counted between two and nine times. The chain carries TRBV9 and TRBJ1-3, with a weak D call TRBD1 (5 bases). The V and J ends lost 3 bases and 2 bases respectively, with 15 bases between them. CDR3 length: 16 residues. Germline CDR1 reads SGDLS; CDR2 reads YYNGEE. The CDR3 DNA is TGTGCCAGCAGCGCGCTACCCCAGGGTCCTGGAAACACCATATATTTT. This translates into CASSALPQGPGNTIYF.

CDR3 loop: CASSPYSTDTQYF. The CDR3 coding sequence is TGTGCCAGCAGTCCCTATTCCACAGATACGCAGTATTTT. The V and J genes are TRBV7-9 and TRBJ2-3, with unresolved D. Germline V lookup: CDR1 SEHNR, CDR2 FQNEAQ (reference sequence). V dropped 6 bases and J dropped 2 bases, with 9 bases sitting between them. This CDR3 has 13 residues.

This clone was observed once. The genes are TRBV7-8 and TRBJ2-1; maybe TRBD1 (5 bases). The CDR3 is 13 amino acids. Trimming removed 5 bases at V and 8 bases at J, with 13 bases between. The germline V gene encodes CDR1 SGHVS and CDR2 FQNEAQ. CDR3: CASSPDIGDEQFF. As DNA, the CDR3 is TGTGCCAGCAGCCCGGACATAGGCGATGAGCAGTTCTTC.

This clone was seen just once. The rearrangement links TRBV4-2 to TRBJ2-5, with 11 positions matching TRBD2. CDR1 and CDR2 from the germline V gene are LGHNA and YNFKEQ. The V segment lost 1 base and the J segment 5 bases; nucleotides outside the gene matches: 6. The CDR3 loop spans 16 amino acids. Here the CDR3 reads CASSQVIAGGPETQYF. The CDR3 bases are TGTGCCAGCAGCCAAGTTATAGCGGGGGGGCCGGAGACCCAGTACTTC.